The T cell receptor (beta chain) under discussion was sequenced for a study of T cells after yellow fever vaccination. This clonotype occurred a few times. Antigen: not known. Universal primer sites and UMIs were introduced during 5'RACE template-switching synthesis of TCR cDNA. TCRdb itself ran the 5' RACE reads through MiXCR, one entry per CDR3 protein. Found here are 150,000 to 200,000 distinct CDR3 sequences, approximately 9.7% of them singletons; the top ten hold about a third. The V gene lost 5 bases and the J gene lost 6 bases, with 16 bases spanning the gap. The CDR3 contains 14 residues. Findings and caveats of the study: Most primary-vaccination clones recurred post-booster (roughly 96% CD4, 88% CD8).

The origin of this receptor is a man between 18 and 29 years old who received the YFV17D yellow fever vaccine. The V gene is TRBV12-3 or TRBV12-4, the J gene TRBJ1-2; D remains unclear. Specimen: CD8+ T cells sorted from PBMCs, collected 45 days after the yellow fever booster vaccination. CDR3 loop: CASSNWEGRNGYTF. The CDR3 nucleotides are TGTGCCAGCAGTAACTGGGAGGGTAGAAATGGCTACACCTTC.